This T cell receptor beta chain was captured by sequencing in a study of Ad26.COV2.S vaccination and SARS-CoV-2 variants. Treatment described: roughly 20 received Ad26.COV2.S at low or high dose, single or two shots; about 5 received placebo; per-sample allocation not given. On day 63 after the first injection, vaccine and placebo recipients gave samples. Germline CDR1 is SNHLY and CDR2 is FYNNEI. V lost 6 bases to trimming and J lost 0 bases, with 12 bases between them. The CDR3 is made up of 15 amino acids. Study-level points and caveats: Higher spike-specific TCR breadth was found in vaccine recipients than in placebo recipients.

Using immunoSEQ multiplex PCR, the repertoire was profiled, and TCRdb retains in-frame clones only, with some absent. The sample yields some 460,000 clones, about 88% seen once. As regards this clone: Antigen specificity is unknown.

The receptor was isolated from a person between 18 and 65 years old who received the Ad26.COV2.S COVID-19 vaccine or a placebo. The chain is built from TRBV2 and TRBJ1-3; no clear D. Sequences were derived from peripheral blood, sampled in a trial of Ad26.COV2.S vaccine versus placebo. CDR3 sequence (DNA): TGTGCCAGCAGCTCAGACGGATACTCTGGAAACACCATATATTTT. This sequence encodes CASSSDGYSGNTIYF.